This TCR beta chain was documented in a study of blood T cells in healthy people across ages. The CDR3 covers 15 residues. CDR1 is SGHRS, CDR2 YFSETQ, per germline. The germline V and J ends were trimmed by 3 bases and 8 bases, with 18 bases remaining between them. Concerning this clonotype itself: Antigen: not known.

Combining a sample-barcoded 5' primer with a J-beta primer mix, a second PCR ran for roughly 6 to 12 cycles. Every single cDNA molecule received a tag from a template-switch adaptor with 12 random nucleotides. Using its own MiXCR run on the 5' RACE reads, TCRdb lists one record per CDR3 protein. The table has 650,000 to 800,000 distinct CDR3 sequences, under 45% seen once; the top ten hold around 18%. Study-level results: Underestimates were what the diversity estimates from one million T cells were considered to be. It was not possible, with unsorted PBMCs, to conclusively compare naive and antigen-experienced cells. Relative to aged donors, long-lived donors carried more naive CD4+ cells and displayed higher diversity.

The rearrangement links TRBV5-1 to TRBJ2-1, with D possibly called TRBD1 or TRBD2 (7 bases each). The sequenced sample consisted of blood. This clonotype was sampled from a man aged 60 to 69 in good health. The CDR3 loop is CASSSSQGGPHEQFF. CDR3 in DNA: TGCGCCAGCAGCTCCTCGCAGGGGGGGCCCCATGAGCAGTTCTTC.